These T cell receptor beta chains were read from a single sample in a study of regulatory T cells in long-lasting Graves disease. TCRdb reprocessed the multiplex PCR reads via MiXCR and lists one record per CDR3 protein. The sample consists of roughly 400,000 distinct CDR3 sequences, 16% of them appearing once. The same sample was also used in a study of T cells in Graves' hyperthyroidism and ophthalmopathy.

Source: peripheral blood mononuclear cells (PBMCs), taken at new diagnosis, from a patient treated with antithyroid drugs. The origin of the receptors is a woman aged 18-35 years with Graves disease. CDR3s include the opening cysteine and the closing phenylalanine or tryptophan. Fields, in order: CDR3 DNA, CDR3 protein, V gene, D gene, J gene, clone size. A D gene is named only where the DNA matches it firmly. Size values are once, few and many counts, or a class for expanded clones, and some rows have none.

DNA: TGTGCCAGCAGTCAGCGACAGGGCGCCACTGAAGCTTTCTTT
CDR3: CASSQRQGATEAFF
V: TRBV3-1
D: TRBD1
J: TRBJ1-1
size: many

DNA: TGTGCCAGCAGTTTGGGTGGGGCGGGAGGAAACAATGAGCAGTTCTTC
CDR3: CASSLGGAGGNNEQFF
V: TRBV28
D: TRBD2
J: TRBJ2-1
size: many

DNA: TGTGCCAGCAGCTTCCCTACCATGAGTTCCAGGGAGACCCAGTACTTC
CDR3: CASSFPTMSSRETQYF
V: TRBV7-9
D: .
J: TRBJ2-5
size: .

DNA: TGTGCCAGCAGTTTTGCAGATGGCGGCTACACCTTC
CDR3: CASSFADGGYTF
V: TRBV12-3/TRBV12-4
D: .
J: TRBJ1-2
size: few

DNA: TGTGCCAGCAGCAGCGGGACAGCCCTGACCTACGAGCAGTACTTC
CDR3: CASSSGTALTYEQYF
V: TRBV7-2
D: .
J: TRBJ2-7
size: few

DNA: TGTGCCAGCAGCCAACGAGGAAGCTCCTACGAGCAGTACTTC
CDR3: CASSQRGSSYEQYF
V: TRBV3-1
D: .
J: TRBJ2-7
size: many

DNA: TGCAGTGCCCCCGCCCGTCTCACAGATACGCAGTATTTT
CDR3: CSAPARLTDTQYF
V: TRBV20-1
D: .
J: TRBJ2-3
size: many

DNA: TGCAGTGCTAGAGGGACTAGCACAGATACGCAGTATTTT
CDR3: CSARGTSTDTQYF
V: TRBV20-1
D: .
J: TRBJ2-3
size: many

DNA: TGTGCCAGCAGTTCTCGACTAGCGGGGAACATTTATACGCAGTATTTT
CDR3: CASSSRLAGNIYTQYF
V: TRBV27
D: TRBD2
J: TRBJ2-3
size: once

DNA: TGTGCCAGCAGCAAAACAGGGAGACTAGCCTACACCGGGGAGCTGTTTTTT
CDR3: CASSKTGRLAYTGELFF
V: TRBV6-1
D: .
J: TRBJ2-2
size: once

DNA: TGTGCCAGCAGCCAAGGTGGACTAGCGGGAGTCTACGAGCAGTACTTC
CDR3: CASSQGGLAGVYEQYF
V: TRBV3-1
D: TRBD2
J: TRBJ2-7
size: many

DNA: TGTGCCAGCAGCGTAGTGACAGGGGGACCCTACGAGCAGTACTTC
CDR3: CASSVVTGGPYEQYF
V: TRBV9
D: TRBD1
J: TRBJ2-7
size: few

DNA: TGTGCCAGCAGCTTGTTGAACACTGAAGCTTTCTTT
CDR3: CASSLLNTEAFF
V: TRBV28
D: .
J: TRBJ1-1
size: many

DNA: TGTGCCAGCACCGAAGGGGCAACAAACTATGGCTACACCTTC
CDR3: CASTEGATNYGYTF
V: TRBV28
D: .
J: TRBJ1-2
size: many

DNA: TGTGCCAGCAGCCTTAGCGGGAGGCCCACAGATACGCAGTATTTT
CDR3: CASSLSGRPTDTQYF
V: TRBV3-1
D: TRBD2
J: TRBJ2-3
size: many

DNA: TGTGCCACCAGTGCCTTCACCCCCCACAAGGGGTACGAGCAGTACTTC
CDR3: CATSAFTPHKGYEQYF
V: TRBV24-1
D: .
J: TRBJ2-7
size: .

DNA: TGTGCCAGCAGTGAGACCAGGGACTATGGCTACACCTTC
CDR3: CASSETRDYGYTF
V: TRBV6-1
D: .
J: TRBJ1-2
size: many

DNA: TGTGCCAGCAGTGCCGACTCGGGACTCGGCACAGATACGCAGTATTTT
CDR3: CASSADSGLGTDTQYF
V: TRBV28
D: .
J: TRBJ2-3
size: many

DNA: TGTGCCAGCAGTGAGGACAGGAGCTCCTACAATGAGCAGTTCTTC
CDR3: CASSEDRSSYNEQFF
V: TRBV2
D: TRBD1
J: TRBJ2-1
size: many

DNA: TGTGCCAGCAGAACCTACCGACGTATGGTAGAAGAGACCCAGTACTTC
CDR3: CASRTYRRMVEETQYF
V: TRBV6-1
D: .
J: TRBJ2-5
size: many

DNA: TGTGCCAGCAGTTTATCAGCGGGGCTAAACAATGAGCAGTTCTTC
CDR3: CASSLSAGLNNEQFF
V: TRBV27
D: TRBD2
J: TRBJ2-1
size: many

DNA: TGCGCCAGCAGCTTGGGGGCAGGAGAAAACACTGAAGCTTTCTTT
CDR3: CASSLGAGENTEAFF
V: TRBV5-1
D: .
J: TRBJ1-1
size: .

DNA: TGCGCCAGCAGCCAGGAAAGGGAGAACTACGAGCAGTACTTC
CDR3: CASSQERENYEQYF
V: TRBV4-1
D: .
J: TRBJ2-7
size: many

DNA: TGTGCCAGCTCACCCCCCGGACCACCGAATGAGCAGTTCTTC
CDR3: CASSPPGPPNEQFF
V: TRBV18
D: .
J: TRBJ2-1
size: .

DNA: TGTGCCAGCAGTTACGCCCGACAGGGCCATTCTGGAAACACCATATATTTT
CDR3: CASSYARQGHSGNTIYF
V: TRBV6-5
D: TRBD1
J: TRBJ1-3
size: .

DNA: TGTGCCACAGAAACAGGGGCGTCGACTGAAGCTTTCTTT
CDR3: CATETGASTEAFF
V: TRBV10-3
D: TRBD1
J: TRBJ1-1
size: few

DNA: TGTGCCAGCAGCTCACGAGCAGGGGCAAAGGACGAGCAGTACTTC
CDR3: CASSSRAGAKDEQYF
V: TRBV7-9
D: .
J: TRBJ2-7
size: many

DNA: TGTGCCTGGAGTGTAGGGGTGGGAGCTGAGACCCAGTACTTC
CDR3: CAWSVGVGAETQYF
V: TRBV30
D: .
J: TRBJ2-5
size: few

DNA: TGTGCCAGCAGCTATCCGGGACAGAAAAATTCACCCCTCCACTTT
CDR3: CASSYPGQKNSPLHF
V: TRBV28
D: TRBD1
J: TRBJ1-6
size: few

DNA: TGTGCCAGCAGTCCCGTTGGGCTAACAGATACGCAGTATTTT
CDR3: CASSPVGLTDTQYF
V: TRBV28
D: .
J: TRBJ2-3
size: many

DNA: TGTGCCAGCTCACCAGGACTCTCAATAGGGATCTACGAGCAGTACTTC
CDR3: CASSPGLSIGIYEQYF
V: TRBV18
D: .
J: TRBJ2-7
size: .

DNA: TGTGCCAGCAGCTCTCACCTACACCGTACTAACTATGGCTACACCTTC
CDR3: CASSSHLHRTNYGYTF
V: TRBV7-2
D: .
J: TRBJ1-2
size: many

DNA: TGTGCCTGTCAACCACGGGGACAGAGGAGCCCAACTAATGAAAAACTGTTTTTT
CDR3: CACQPRGQRSPTNEKLFF
V: TRBV30
D: TRBD1
J: TRBJ1-4
size: few

DNA: TGTGCCAGTAGTTCTACAGGGGGCGCGAAAGCTTTCTTT
CDR3: CASSSTGGAKAFF
V: TRBV19
D: TRBD1
J: TRBJ1-1
size: .

DNA: TGTGCCAGCAGCTTATCGGGACAGGGGAGAGTCCAGTACTTC
CDR3: CASSLSGQGRVQYF
V: TRBV7-2
D: TRBD1
J: TRBJ2-5
size: few

DNA: TGTGCCATCAGTCCCTTAAGCTCCTACGAGCAGTACTTC
CDR3: CAISPLSSYEQYF
V: TRBV10-3
D: .
J: TRBJ2-7
size: few

DNA: TGCAGTGCTAATTCCGGCGGCTCCTACGAGCAGTACTTC
CDR3: CSANSGGSYEQYF
V: TRBV20-1
D: .
J: TRBJ2-7
size: few

DNA: TGCAGTGCTGTAGCGGGAGGGGACTACGAGCAGTACTTC
CDR3: CSAVAGGDYEQYF
V: TRBV20-1
D: TRBD2
J: TRBJ2-7
size: many

DNA: TGTGCCAGCGCCCGTAGCGGGAGCGTAAAGGGCACAGATACGCAGTATTTT
CDR3: CASARSGSVKGTDTQYF
V: TRBV12-3/TRBV12-4
D: TRBD2
J: TRBJ2-3
size: few

DNA: TGTGCCAGCAGTCACAGGGCGGGGAATGAAAAACTGTTTTTT
CDR3: CASSHRAGNEKLFF
V: TRBV2
D: .
J: TRBJ1-4
size: .

DNA: TGTGCCACCAGGTCGGGACAGATGAACACTGAAGCTTTCTTT
CDR3: CATRSGQMNTEAFF
V: TRBV24-1
D: TRBD1
J: TRBJ1-1
size: many

DNA: TGTGCCAGCAGCGGGCGAGGGGGTACAGCCACTGAAGCTTTCTTT
CDR3: CASSGRGGTATEAFF
V: TRBV7-2
D: .
J: TRBJ1-1
size: many